This T cell receptor (beta chain) was profiled in a study of siplizumab effects on memory and regulatory T cells. The study, taken as a whole, reports: Major contributors to the alloresponse seemed to be naive T cells, which also appeared more diverse than memory cells. Proliferating clones, CD4+ or CD8+, lacked an assignable naive or memory phenotype in roughly 80-97% of cases.

Clones were sequenced by immunoSEQ multiplex PCR, and TCRdb holds only the in-frame ones, with some missing. This table has about 120,000 clones, 80% to 95% appearing once. Concerning this clone itself: Antigen unknown.

This CDR3 is 14 amino acids long. Trimming took off 0 bases at V and 5 bases at J, with 11 bases between the two ends. Germline CDR1 and CDR2: SGDLS and YYNGEE. This receptor was taken from a human donor in good health. The chain links TRBV9 to TRBJ2-5, with D tentatively TRBD1 (6 bases). Specimen: CD4+ T cells sorted from blood. CDR3 nucleotide sequence: TGTGCCAGCAGCGTAGCAGGGGCCTCGGAGACCCAGTACTTC. Protein product: CASSVAGASETQYF.